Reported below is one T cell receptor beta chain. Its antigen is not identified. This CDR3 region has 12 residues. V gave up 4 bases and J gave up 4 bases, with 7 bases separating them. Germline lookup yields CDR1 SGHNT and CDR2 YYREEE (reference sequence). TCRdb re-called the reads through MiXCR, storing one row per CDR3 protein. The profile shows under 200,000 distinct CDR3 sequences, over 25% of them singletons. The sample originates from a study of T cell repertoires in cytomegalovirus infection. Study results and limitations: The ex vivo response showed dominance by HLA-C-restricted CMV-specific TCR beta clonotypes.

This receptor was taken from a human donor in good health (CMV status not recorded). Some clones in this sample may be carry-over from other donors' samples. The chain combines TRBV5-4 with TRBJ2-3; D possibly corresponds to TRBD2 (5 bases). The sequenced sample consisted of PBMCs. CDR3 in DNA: TGTGCCAGCAGCCGCGGGTCAGATACGCAGTATTTT. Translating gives CASSRGSDTQYF.